The present entry profiles one T cell receptor beta chain with its context. Antigen unknown. The sample is drawn from a study of graft-versus-host responses after intestinal transplantation. Study findings and constraints: In patients with graft-donor T cell macrochimerism, allograft graft-versus-host to host-versus-graft clonal ratios were high. Detected in recipient marrow were GvH clones, some of which were first observed in ileum or blood.

Method: immunoSEQ multiplex PCR; TCRdb's copy keeps in-frame clones and lacks some. The sample has approximately 97,000 clones; about nine tenths are singletons. V lost 5 bases and J 8 bases, leaving 9 bases between the germline ends. The CDR3 is 11 amino acids. CDR1 is SGHAT and CDR2 is FQNNGV in the germline V gene. The sample was unstimulated CD4+ T cells sorted from spleen or lymph node cells, taken before transplant. The receptor was isolated from a human donor who was the organ donor for an intestinal transplant. The rearrangement links TRBV11-2 to TRBJ1-2; no reliable D call. This CDR3 reads CASSHGWGYTF. Written as DNA, the CDR3 is TGTGCCAGCAGCCACGGGTGGGGCTACACCTTC.